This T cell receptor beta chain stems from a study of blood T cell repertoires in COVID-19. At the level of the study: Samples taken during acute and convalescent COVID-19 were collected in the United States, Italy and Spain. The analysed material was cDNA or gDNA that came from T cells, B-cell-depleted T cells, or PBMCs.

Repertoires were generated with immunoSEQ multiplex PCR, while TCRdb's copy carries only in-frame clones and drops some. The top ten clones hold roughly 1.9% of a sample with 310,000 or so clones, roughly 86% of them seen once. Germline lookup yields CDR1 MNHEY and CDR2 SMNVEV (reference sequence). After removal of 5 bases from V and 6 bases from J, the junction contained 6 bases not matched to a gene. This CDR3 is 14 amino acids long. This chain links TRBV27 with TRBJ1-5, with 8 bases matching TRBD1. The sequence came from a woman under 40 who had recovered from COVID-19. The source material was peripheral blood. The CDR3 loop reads CASSPGQGGQPQHF. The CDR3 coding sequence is TGTGCCAGCAGTCCCGGACAGGGCGGTCAGCCCCAGCATTTT.